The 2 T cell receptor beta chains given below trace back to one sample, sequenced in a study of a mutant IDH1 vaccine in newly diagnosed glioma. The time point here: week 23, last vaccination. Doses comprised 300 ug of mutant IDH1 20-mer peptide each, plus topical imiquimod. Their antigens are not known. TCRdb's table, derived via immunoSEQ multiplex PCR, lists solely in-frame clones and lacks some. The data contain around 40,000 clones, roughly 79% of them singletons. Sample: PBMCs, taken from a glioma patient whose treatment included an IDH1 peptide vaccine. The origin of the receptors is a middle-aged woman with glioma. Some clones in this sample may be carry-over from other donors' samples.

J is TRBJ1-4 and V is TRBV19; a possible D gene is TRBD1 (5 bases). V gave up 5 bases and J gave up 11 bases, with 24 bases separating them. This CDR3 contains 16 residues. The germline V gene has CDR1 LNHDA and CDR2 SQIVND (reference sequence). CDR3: CASSLLLSGPARKLFF. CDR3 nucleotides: TGTGCCAGTAGTCTACTCCTCTCAGGGCCAGCCCGGAAACTGTTTTTT. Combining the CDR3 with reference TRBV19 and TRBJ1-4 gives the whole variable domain DGGITQSPKYLFRKEGQNVTLSCEQNLNHDAMYWYRQDPGQGLRLIYYSQIVNDFQKGDIAEGYSVSREKKESFPLTVTSAQKNPTAFYLCASSLLLSGPARKLFFGSGTQLSVL.

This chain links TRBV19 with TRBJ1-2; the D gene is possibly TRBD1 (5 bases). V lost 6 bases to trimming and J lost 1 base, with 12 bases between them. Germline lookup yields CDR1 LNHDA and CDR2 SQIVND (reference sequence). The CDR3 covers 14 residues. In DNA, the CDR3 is TGTGCCAGTAGGACAGAGAACTTTAACTATGGCTACACCTTC. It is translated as CASRTENFNYGYTF.